Sequencing of this TCR beta chain was carried out in a study of blood T cells in healthy people across ages. General study findings and limits: There were more naive CD4+ cells and higher diversity in long-lived donors than in aged donors. Among T cells, TCR beta diversity per million cells dropped roughly linearly as age rose. Estimates of total diversity, which came from one million sequenced T cells, were considered to be underestimates. Expanded clonotype changes were possibly confounded by unknown donor CMV status.

Details on this clonotype: Its target is unknown.

A second PCR, run for roughly 7 to 12 cycles, used a sample-barcoded 5' primer plus a J-beta primer mix. TCRdb itself ran the 5' RACE reads through MiXCR, one entry per CDR3 protein. Here the sample spans about 580,000 distinct CDR3 sequences, around 48% being singletons. This clonotype was sampled from a man older than 75 in good health. The sequencing sample was made of blood.

The CDR3 DNA follows: TGTGCCAGCAGCGTAGGGCCCAGCCGAGAAGCTTTCTTT. It yields the protein CASSVGPSREAFF. V and J are TRBV9 and TRBJ1-1; no definite D call. This CDR3 spans 13 amino acids. The V gene lost 0 bases and the J gene lost 8 bases, with 11 bases spanning the gap. The V gene's germline CDR1 is SGDLS and CDR2 YYNGEE.